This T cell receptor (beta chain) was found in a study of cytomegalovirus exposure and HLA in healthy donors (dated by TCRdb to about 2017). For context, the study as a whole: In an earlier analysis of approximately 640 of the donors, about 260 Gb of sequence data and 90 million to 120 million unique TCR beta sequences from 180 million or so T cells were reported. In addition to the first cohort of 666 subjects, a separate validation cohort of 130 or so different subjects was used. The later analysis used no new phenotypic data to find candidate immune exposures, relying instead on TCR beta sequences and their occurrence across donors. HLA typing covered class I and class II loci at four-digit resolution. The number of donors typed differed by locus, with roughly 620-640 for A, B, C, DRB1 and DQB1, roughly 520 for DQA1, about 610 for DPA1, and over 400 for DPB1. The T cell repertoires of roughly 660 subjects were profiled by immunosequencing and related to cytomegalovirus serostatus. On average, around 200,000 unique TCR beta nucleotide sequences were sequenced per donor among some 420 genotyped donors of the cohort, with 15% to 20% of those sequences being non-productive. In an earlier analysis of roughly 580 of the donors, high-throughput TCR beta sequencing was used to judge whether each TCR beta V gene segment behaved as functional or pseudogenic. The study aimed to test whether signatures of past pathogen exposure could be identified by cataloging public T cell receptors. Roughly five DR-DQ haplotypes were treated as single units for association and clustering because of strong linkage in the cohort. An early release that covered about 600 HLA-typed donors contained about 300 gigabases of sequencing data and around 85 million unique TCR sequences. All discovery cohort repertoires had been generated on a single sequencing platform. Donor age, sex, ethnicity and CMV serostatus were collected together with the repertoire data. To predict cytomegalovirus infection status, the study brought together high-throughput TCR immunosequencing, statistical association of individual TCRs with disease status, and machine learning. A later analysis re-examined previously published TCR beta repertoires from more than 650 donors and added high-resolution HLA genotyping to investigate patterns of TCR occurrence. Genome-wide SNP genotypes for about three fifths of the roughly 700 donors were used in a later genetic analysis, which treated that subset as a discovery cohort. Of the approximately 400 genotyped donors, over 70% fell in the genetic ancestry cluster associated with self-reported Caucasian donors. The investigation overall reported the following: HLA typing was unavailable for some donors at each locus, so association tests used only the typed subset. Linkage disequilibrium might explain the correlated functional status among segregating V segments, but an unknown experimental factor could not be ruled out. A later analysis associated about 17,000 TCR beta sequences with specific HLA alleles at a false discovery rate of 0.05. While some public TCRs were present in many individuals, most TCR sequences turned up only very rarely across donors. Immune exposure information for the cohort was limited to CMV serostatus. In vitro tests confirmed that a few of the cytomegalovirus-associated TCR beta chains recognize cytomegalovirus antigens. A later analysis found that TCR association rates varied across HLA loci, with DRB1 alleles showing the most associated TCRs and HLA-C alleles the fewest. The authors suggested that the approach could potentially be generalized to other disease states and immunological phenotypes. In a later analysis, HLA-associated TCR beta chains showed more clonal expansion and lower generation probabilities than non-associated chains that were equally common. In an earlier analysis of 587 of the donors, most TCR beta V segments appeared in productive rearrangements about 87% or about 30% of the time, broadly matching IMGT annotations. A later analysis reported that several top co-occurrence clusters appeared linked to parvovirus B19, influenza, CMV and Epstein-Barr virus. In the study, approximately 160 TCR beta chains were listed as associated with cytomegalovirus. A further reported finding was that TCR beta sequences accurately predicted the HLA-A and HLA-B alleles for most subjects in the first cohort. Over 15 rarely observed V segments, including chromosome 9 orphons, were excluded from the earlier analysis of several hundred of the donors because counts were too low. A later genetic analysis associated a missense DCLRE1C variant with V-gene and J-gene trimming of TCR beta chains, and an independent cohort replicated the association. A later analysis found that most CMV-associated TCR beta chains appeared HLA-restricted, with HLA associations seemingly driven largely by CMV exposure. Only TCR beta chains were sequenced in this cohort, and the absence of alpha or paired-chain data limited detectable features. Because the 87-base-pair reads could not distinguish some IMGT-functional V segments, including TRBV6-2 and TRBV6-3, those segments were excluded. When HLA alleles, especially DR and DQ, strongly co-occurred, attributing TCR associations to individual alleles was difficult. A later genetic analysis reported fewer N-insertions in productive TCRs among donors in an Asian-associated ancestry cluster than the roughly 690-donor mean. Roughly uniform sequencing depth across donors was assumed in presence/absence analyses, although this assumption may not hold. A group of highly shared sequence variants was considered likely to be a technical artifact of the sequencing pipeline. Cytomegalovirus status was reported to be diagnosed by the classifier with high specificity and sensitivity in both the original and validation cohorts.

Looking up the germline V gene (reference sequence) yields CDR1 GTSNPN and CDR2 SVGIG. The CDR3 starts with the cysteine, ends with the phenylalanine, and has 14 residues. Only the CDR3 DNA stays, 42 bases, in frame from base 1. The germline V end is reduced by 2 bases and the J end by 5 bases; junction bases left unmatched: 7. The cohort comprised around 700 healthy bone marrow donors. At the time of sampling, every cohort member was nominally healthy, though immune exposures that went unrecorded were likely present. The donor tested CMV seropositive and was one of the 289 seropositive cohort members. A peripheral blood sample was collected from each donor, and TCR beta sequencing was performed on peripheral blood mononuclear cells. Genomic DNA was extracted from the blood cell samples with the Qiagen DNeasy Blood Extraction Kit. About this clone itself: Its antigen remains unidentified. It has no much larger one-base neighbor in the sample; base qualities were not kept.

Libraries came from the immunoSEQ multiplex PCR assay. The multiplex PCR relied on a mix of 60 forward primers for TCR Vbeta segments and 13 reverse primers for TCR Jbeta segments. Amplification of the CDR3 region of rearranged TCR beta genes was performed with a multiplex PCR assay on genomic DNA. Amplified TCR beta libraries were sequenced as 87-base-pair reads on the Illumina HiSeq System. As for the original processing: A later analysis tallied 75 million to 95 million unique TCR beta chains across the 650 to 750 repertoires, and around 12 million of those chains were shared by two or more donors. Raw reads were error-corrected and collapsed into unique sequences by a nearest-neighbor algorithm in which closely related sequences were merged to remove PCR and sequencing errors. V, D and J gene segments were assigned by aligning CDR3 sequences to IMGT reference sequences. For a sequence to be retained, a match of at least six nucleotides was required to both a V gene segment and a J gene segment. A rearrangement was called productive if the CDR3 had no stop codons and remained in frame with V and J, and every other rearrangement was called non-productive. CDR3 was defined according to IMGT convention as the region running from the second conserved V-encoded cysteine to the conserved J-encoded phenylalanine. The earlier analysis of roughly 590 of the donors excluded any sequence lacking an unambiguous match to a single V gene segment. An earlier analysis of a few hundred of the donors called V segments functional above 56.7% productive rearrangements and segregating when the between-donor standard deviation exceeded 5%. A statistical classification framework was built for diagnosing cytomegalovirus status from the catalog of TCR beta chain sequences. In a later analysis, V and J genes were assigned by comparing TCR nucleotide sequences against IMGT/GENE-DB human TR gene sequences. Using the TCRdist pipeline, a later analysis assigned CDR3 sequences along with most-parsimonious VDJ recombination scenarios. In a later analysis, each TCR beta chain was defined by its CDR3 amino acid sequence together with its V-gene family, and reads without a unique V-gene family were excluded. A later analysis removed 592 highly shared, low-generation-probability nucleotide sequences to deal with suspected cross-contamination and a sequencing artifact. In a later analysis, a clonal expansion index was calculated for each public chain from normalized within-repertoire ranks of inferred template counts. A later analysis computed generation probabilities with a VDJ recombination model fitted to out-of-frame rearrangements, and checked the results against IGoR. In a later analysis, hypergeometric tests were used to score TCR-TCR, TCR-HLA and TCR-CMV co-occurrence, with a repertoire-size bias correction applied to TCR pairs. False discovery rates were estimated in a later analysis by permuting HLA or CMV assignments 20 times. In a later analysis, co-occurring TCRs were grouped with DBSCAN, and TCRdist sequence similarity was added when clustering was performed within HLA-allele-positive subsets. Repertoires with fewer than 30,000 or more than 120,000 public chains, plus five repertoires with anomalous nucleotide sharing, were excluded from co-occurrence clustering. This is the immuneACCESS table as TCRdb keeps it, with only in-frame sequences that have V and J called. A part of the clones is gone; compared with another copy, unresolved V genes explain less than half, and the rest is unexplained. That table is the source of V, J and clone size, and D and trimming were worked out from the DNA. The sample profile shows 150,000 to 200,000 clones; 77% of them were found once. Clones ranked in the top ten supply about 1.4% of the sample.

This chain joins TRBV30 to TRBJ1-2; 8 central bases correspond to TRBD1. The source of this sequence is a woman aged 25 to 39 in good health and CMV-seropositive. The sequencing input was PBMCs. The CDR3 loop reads CAWSSPTGAYGYTF. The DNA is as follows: TGTGCCTGGAGTTCGCCGACAGGGGCATATGGCTACACCTTC.